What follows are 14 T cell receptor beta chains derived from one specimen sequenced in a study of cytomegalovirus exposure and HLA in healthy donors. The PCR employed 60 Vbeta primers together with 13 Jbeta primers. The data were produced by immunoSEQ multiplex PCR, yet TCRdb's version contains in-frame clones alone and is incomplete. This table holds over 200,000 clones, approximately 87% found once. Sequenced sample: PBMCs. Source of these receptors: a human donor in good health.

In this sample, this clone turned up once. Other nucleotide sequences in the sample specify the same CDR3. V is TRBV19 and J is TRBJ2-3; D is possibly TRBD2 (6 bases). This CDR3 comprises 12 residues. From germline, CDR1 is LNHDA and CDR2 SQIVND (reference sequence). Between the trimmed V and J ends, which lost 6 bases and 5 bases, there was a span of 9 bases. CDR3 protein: CASSPGVDTQYF. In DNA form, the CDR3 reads TGTGCCAGTAGCCCGGGGGTAGATACGCAGTATTTT. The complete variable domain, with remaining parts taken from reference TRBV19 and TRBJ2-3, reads DGGITQSPKYLFRKEGQNVTLSCEQNLNHDAMYWYRQDPGQGLRLIYYSQIVNDFQKGDIAEGYSVSREKKESFPLTVTSAQKNPTAFYLCASSPGVDTQYFGPGTRLTVL.

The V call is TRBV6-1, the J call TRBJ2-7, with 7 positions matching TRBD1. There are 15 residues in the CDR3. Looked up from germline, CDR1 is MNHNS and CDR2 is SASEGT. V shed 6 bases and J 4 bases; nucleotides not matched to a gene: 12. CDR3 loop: CASRSRTGPSYEQYF. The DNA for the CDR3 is TGTGCCAGCAGAAGCCGGACAGGCCCAAGTTACGAGCAGTACTTC.

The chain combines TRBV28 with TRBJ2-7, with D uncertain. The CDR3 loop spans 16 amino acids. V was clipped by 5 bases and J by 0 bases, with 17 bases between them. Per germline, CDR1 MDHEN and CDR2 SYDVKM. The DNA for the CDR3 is TGTGCCAGCAGTCCTAGTTACACCCCTGGCTCCTACGAGCAGTACTTC. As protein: CASSPSYTPGSYEQYF. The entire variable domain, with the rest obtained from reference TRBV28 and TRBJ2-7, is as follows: DVKVTQSSRYLVKRTGEKVFLECVQDMDHENMFWYRQDPGLGLRLIYFSYDVKMKEKGDIPEGYSVSREKKERFSLILESASTNQTSMYLCASSPSYTPGSYEQYFGPGTRLTVT.

Here the CDR3 reads CASSPKGQGRREQYF. The CDR3 DNA sequence: TGCGCCAGCAGCCCGAAGGGGCAGGGGCGTCGGGAGCAGTACTTC. The rearrangement joins TRBV5-1 to TRBJ2-7; TRBD1 might be the D (6 bases). The CDR3 length is 15 residues. Between the trimmed V and J ends, which lost 4 bases and 7 bases, there was a span of 21 bases. CDR1 and CDR2 (germline): SGHRS, YFSETQ.

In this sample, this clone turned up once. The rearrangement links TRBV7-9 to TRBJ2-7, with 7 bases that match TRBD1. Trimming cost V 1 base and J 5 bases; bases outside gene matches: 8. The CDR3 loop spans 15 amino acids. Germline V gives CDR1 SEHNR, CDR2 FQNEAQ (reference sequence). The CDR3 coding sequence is TGTGCCAGCAGCTTAGGACAGGGAGAGTACGACGAGCAGTACTTC. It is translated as CASSLGQGEYDEQYF.

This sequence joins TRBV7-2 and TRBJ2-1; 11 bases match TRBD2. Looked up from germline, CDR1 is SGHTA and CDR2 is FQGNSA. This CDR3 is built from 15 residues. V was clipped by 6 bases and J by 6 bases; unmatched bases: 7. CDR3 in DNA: TGTGCCAGCAGAATAGCGGGAGGGTTTTCCAATGAGCAGTTCTTC. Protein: CASRIAGGFSNEQFF. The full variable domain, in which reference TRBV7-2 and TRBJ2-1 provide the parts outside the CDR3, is GAGVSQSPSNKVTEKGKDVELRCDPISGHTALYWYRQSLGQGLEFLIYFQGNSAPDKSGLPSDRFSAERTGGSVSTLTIQRTQQEDSAVYLCASRIAGGFSNEQFFGPGTRLTVL.

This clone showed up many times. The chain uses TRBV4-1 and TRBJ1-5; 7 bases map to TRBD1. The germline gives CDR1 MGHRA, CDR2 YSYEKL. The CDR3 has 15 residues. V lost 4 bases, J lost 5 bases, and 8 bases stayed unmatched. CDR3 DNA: TGCGCCAGCAGCCCGGGCCGGGACAGCTATCAGCCCCAGCATTTT. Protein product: CASSPGRDSYQPQHF.

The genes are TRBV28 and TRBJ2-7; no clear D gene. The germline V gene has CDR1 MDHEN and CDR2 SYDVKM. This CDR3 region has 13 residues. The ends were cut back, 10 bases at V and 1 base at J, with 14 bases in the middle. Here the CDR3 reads CATTPPSSYEQYF. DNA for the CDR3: TGTGCCACCACTCCCCCGAGTTCCTACGAGCAGTACTTC.

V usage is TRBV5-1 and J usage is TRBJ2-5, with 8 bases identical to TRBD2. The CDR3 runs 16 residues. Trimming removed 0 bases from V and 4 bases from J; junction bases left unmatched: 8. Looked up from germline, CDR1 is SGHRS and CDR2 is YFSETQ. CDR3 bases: TGCGCCAGCAGCTTGGGACTAGCGTATACGGGAGAGACCCAGTACTTC. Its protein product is CASSLGLAYTGETQYF.

CDR3 DNA: TGTGCCAGCAGTGAAGATGGTATGGTCAGGGGGCTATCGGGGGGAAACACCATATATTTT. Its translation: CASSEDGMVRGLSGGNTIYF. V usage is TRBV6-1 and J usage is TRBJ1-3; 8 bases match TRBD1. The CDR3 spans 20 residues. Trimming at V came to 1 base and at J to 4 bases, leaving 18 bases not matched to a gene. CDR1 is MNHNS, CDR2 SASEGT, per germline.

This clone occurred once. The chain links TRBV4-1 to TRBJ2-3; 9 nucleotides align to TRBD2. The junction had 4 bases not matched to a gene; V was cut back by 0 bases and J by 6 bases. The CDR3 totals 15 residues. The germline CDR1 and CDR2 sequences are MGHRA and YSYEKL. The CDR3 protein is CASSQESGLADTQYF. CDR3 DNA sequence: TGCGCCAGCAGCCAAGAATCAGGACTAGCGGATACGCAGTATTTT.

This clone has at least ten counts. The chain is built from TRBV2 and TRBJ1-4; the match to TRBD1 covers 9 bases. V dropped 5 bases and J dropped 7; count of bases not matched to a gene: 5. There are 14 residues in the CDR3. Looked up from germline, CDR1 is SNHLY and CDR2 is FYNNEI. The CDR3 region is CASSRTGAGEKLFF. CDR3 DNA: TGTGCCAGCAGTAGGACAGGGGCTGGTGAAAAACTGTTTTTT.

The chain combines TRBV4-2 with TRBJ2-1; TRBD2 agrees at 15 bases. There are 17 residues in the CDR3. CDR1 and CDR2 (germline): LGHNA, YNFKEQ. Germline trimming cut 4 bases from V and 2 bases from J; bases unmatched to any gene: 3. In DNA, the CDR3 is TGTGCCAGCAGCCCGGGACTAGCGGGAGGTCCCTACAATGAGCAGTTCTTC. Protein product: CASSPGLAGGPYNEQFF.

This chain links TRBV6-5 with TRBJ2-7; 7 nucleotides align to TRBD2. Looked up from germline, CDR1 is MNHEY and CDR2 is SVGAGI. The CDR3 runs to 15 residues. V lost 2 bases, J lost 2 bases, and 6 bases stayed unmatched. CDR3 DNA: TGTGCCAGCAGTTACGACGGGACTACAACCTACGAGCAGTACTTC. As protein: CASSYDGTTTYEQYF.